A selection of T cell receptor beta chains follows, all from one sample in a study of a mutant IDH1 vaccine in newly diagnosed glioma. Libraries were prepared by immunoSEQ multiplex PCR; TCRdb keeps only in-frame clonotypes and omits some of them. The sample shows tens of thousands of clones, roughly 80% of them seen only once. For these receptors, no antigen is known. Sequencing used PBMCs, obtained from a glioma patient whose treatment included an IDH1 peptide vaccine. The receptors were gathered from a man aged 45-65 years with glioma. CDR3s include the opening cysteine and the closing phenylalanine or tryptophan. D genes are given only for firm matches. Clone size appears in some rows only: once, few, many, or a class for an expanded clone.

CDR3 length	V gene	J gene	clone size	D gene	CDR3 protein	CDR3 DNA
12	TRBV10-2	TRBJ2-5	NA	NA	CASRSLGETQYF	TGCGCCAGCAGGTCCCTGGGGGAGACCCAGTACTTC
14	TRBV9	TRBJ1-1	NA	NA	CASSVGGSGDKAFF	TGTGCCAGCAGCGTAGGGGGGTCGGGGGACAAAGCTTTCTTT
15	TRBV7-6	TRBJ2-3	NA	TRBD2	CASSGLAGSADTQYF	TGTGCCAGCAGCGGACTAGCGGGATCGGCAGATACGCAGTATTTT
14	TRBV5-5	TRBJ2-7	NA	NA	CASSPQRSNYEQYF	TGTGCCAGCAGCCCCCAGCGGAGCAACTACGAGCAGTACTTC
16	TRBV19	TRBJ1-2	NA	NA	CASTPGAQHANYGYTF	TGTGCCAGTACCCCCGGGGCACAGCACGCTAACTATGGCTACACCTTC
13	TRBV28	TRBJ2-4	NA	NA	CASSPGDKNIQYF	TGTGCCAGCAGCCCAGGGGACAAAAACATTCAGTACTTC
15	TRBV5-6	TRBJ2-7	NA	NA	CASSLVDRKRGEQYF	TGTGCCAGCAGCTTGGTGGACCGTAAACGAGGCGAGCAGTACTTC
15	TRBV2	TRBJ2-7	NA	NA	CASSSGSQGGIEQYF	TGTGCCAGCAGTTCCGGATCGCAGGGGGGAATCGAGCAGTACTTC
16	TRBV19	TRBJ1-1	NA	NA	CASRAISGPQNTEAFF	TGTGCCAGTAGAGCAATATCCGGGCCCCAGAACACTGAAGCTTTCTTT
15	TRBV6-6	TRBJ2-5	NA	TRBD1	CASSWAGGEVETQYF	TGTGCCAGCAGTTGGGCAGGGGGCGAGGTGGAGACCCAGTACTTC
10	TRBV25-1	TRBJ2-5	NA	NA	CASLGTAQYF	TGTGCCAGCCTTGGGACGGCCCAGTACTTC
12	TRBV27	TRBJ2-2	NA	NA	CASSQPGQGLFF	TGTGCCAGCAGTCAACCGGGACAAGGGCTGTTTTTT
16	TRBV4-1	TRBJ2-7	NA	NA	CASSQDSLAASYEQYF	TGCGCCAGCAGCCAAGATTCATTAGCGGCCTCCTACGAGCAGTACTTC
13	TRBV10-2	TRBJ2-5	NA	NA	CASRLGGQETQYF	TGCGCCAGCAGATTGGGGGGCCAAGAGACCCAGTACTTC
17	TRBV4-1	TRBJ2-1	NA	NA	CASSPLGDFSLRNEQFF	TGCGCCAGCAGCCCACTTGGCGATTTCTCCCTTCGGAATGAGCAGTTCTTC
19	TRBV13	TRBJ2-1	NA	TRBD2	CASSTYLGLAGGRRDEQFF	TGTGCCAGCAGCACCTACCTCGGACTAGCGGGAGGTAGGAGAGATGAGCAGTTCTTC
14	TRBV7-2	TRBJ2-5	NA	TRBD2	CASRRPGGSETQYF	TGTGCCAGCAGACGTCCGGGAGGCTCGGAGACCCAGTACTTC
15	TRBV6-6	TRBJ1-4	NA	TRBD1	CASSYSGQGVEKLFF	TGTGCCAGCAGTTACTCCGGACAGGGGGTTGAAAAACTGTTTTTT
15	TRBV6-6	TRBJ2-3	NA	NA	CASSPQRVRTDTQYF	TGTGCCAGCAGCCCCCAGCGGGTCCGCACAGATACGCAGTATTTT
14	TRBV29-1	TRBJ1-2	NA	TRBD1	CSASPGGPSYGYTF	TGCAGCGCCTCCCCAGGGGGTCCCTCCTATGGCTACACCTTC
15	TRBV6-5	TRBJ2-7	NA	NA	CASSKQGTESYEQYF	TGTGCCAGCAGTAAACAGGGAACCGAGTCCTACGAGCAGTACTTC
14	TRBV19	TRBJ2-7	NA	TRBD2	CASSRGLAGDEQYF	TGTGCCAGTAGTAGGGGACTAGCGGGGGACGAGCAGTACTTC
13	TRBV30	TRBJ2-6	NA	TRBD1	CAEDRAGANVLTF	TGTGCCGAAGACAGGGCTGGGGCCAACGTCCTGACTTTC
14	TRBV6-1	TRBJ2-2	NA	NA	CASRRTGRVGELFF	TGTGCCAGCAGGCGGACCGGCAGGGTCGGGGAGCTGTTTTTT
17	TRBV4-1	TRBJ2-6	NA	NA	CASSQIRDVGGANVLTF	TGCGCCAGCAGCCAAATCCGGGATGTGGGTGGGGCCAACGTCCTGACTTTC
14	TRBV4-1	TRBJ1-4	NA	TRBD1	CASSPTGVNEKLFF	TGCGCCAGCAGCCCCACAGGGGTTAATGAAAAACTGTTTTTT
12	TRBV7-6	TRBJ2-3	NA	NA	CASSLPAGTQYF	TGTGCCAGCAGCTTACCCGCGGGTACGCAGTATTTT
14	TRBV5-5	TRBJ1-6	NA	NA	CASSPKGWDSPLHF	TGTGCCAGCAGCCCGAAAGGGTGGGATTCACCCCTCCACTTT
16	TRBV14	TRBJ2-7	NA	TRBD2	CASSLMASGSSYEQYF	TGTGCCAGCAGCCTAATGGCTAGCGGGTCTTCCTACGAGCAGTACTTC
15	TRBV10-3	TRBJ2-7	NA	TRBD1	CAISPPGTGGLEQYF	TGTGCCATCAGTCCCCCCGGGACAGGGGGACTCGAGCAGTACTTC
15	TRBV7-2	TRBJ1-4	few	NA	CASSPSVATNEKLFF	TGTGCCAGCAGCCCATCAGTTGCAACTAATGAAAAACTGTTTTTT
15	TRBV5-1	TRBJ2-1	NA	TRBD2	CASSLGTSGSNEQFF	TGCGCCAGCAGCTTGGGGACTAGCGGGAGCAATGAGCAGTTCTTC
13	TRBV5-8	TRBJ1-5	NA	NA	CASSLGLYQPQHF	TGTGCCAGCAGCTTGGGGTTGTATCAGCCCCAGCATTTT
13	TRBV5-6	TRBJ2-7	NA	NA	CASSLIGSYEQYF	TGTGCCAGCAGCTTAATAGGGTCCTACGAGCAGTACTTC
14	TRBV9	TRBJ1-1	NA	NA	CASSVTSGDTEAFF	TGTGCCAGCAGTGTTACCTCCGGGGACACTGAAGCTTTCTTT
15	TRBV2	TRBJ1-1	few	NA	CASSRAGQMNTEAFF	TGTGCCAGCAGTAGGGCGGGGCAGATGAACACTGAAGCTTTCTTT
14	TRBV25-1	TRBJ1-6	NA	TRBD1	CASRETGFNSPLHF	TGTGCCAGCAGGGAGACAGGGTTCAATTCACCCCTCCACTTT